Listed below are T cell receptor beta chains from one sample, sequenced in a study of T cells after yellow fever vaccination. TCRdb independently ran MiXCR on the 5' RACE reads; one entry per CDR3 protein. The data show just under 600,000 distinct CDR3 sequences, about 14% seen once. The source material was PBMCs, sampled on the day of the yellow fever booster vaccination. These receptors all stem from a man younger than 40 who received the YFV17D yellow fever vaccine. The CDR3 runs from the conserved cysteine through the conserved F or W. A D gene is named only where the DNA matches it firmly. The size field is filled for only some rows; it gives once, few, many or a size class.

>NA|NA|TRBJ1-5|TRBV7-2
CASSSRSGNQPQHF
TGTGCCAGCAGCTCCAGGTCGGGCAATCAGCCCCAGCATTTT
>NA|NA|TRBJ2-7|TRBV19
CASAVRAYEQYF
TGTGCCAGTGCAGTGCGAGCCTACGAGCAGTACTTC
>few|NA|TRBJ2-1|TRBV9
CASSVAAGRWNEQFF
TGTGCCAGCAGCGTAGCGGCGGGCCGCTGGAATGAGCAGTTCTTC
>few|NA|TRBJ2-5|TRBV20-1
CSAAGETQYF
TGCAGTGCTGCGGGGGAGACCCAGTACTTC
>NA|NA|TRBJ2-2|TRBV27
CASSSGLPKRTGELFF
TGTGCCAGCAGTTCGGGACTCCCGAAACGGACCGGGGAGCTGTTTTTT
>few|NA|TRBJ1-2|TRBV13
CASSGGRNYGYTF
TGTGCCAGCAGCGGGGGACGGAACTATGGCTACACCTTC
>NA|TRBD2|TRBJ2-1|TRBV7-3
CASSLRGTSGSNEQFF
TGTGCCAGCAGCCTACGCGGGACTAGCGGGAGCAATGAGCAGTTCTTC
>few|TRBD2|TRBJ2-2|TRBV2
CASSVPPAGAGGELFF
TGTGCCAGCAGTGTCCCCCCTGCGGGAGCTGGCGGGGAGCTGTTTTTT
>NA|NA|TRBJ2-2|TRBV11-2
CASSFQPRSNTGELFF
TGTGCCAGCAGCTTTCAACCACGCTCGAACACCGGGGAGCTGTTTTTT
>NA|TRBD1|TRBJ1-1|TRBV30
CAWRFRDREAFF
TGTGCCTGGCGCTTCCGGGACAGAGAAGCTTTCTTT
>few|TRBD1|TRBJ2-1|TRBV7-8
CASSFTQGGGNEQFF
TGTGCCAGCAGCTTTACACAGGGGGGCGGGAATGAGCAGTTCTTC
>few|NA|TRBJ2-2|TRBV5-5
CASSFWGLDTGELFF
TGTGCCAGCAGCTTCTGGGGATTAGACACCGGGGAGCTGTTTTTT
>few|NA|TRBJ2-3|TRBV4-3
CASSQERVSRDTQYF
TGCGCCAGCAGCCAAGAGAGGGTTTCTAGAGATACGCAGTATTTT
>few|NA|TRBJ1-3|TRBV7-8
CASSLRSTPYSGNTIYF
TGTGCCAGCAGCTTACGGTCGACTCCTTACTCTGGAAACACCATATATTTT
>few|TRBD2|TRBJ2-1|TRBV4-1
CASSPLAGGPSPEQFF
TGCGCCAGCAGCCCCCTAGCGGGAGGGCCAAGTCCTGAGCAGTTCTTC
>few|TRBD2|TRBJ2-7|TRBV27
CASSLRGALDEQYF
TGTGCCAGCAGTCTGCGGGGGGCTCTGGACGAGCAGTACTTC
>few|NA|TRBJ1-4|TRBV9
CASSPGGTLGEKLFF
TGTGCCAGCAGCCCGGGGGGAACTCTCGGTGAAAAACTGTTTTTT
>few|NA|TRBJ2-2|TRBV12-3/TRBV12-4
CASSSQTGNRELFF
TGTGCCAGCAGTTCCCAAACAGGGAACCGGGAGCTGTTTTTT
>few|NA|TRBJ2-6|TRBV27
CASSFTLVSTGANVLTF
TGTGCCAGCAGTTTTACGCTTGTGAGCACTGGGGCCAACGTCCTGACTTTC
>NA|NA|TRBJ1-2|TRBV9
CASSEGLVSSYGYTF
TGTGCCAGCAGCGAGGGGCTAGTATCGTCTTATGGCTACACCTTC
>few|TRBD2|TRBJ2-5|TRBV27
CASSSLPLAGVRGPFEETQYF
TGTGCCAGCAGTTCCCTACCCCTAGCGGGAGTGCGAGGCCCCTTTGAAGAGACCCAGTACTTC
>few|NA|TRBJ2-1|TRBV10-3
CAISERSLQGEQFF
TGTGCCATCAGTGAGAGGAGCCTTCAGGGTGAGCAGTTCTTC
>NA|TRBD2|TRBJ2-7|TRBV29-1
CSVETSGRYEQYF
TGCAGCGTCGAGACTAGCGGGAGATACGAGCAGTACTTC
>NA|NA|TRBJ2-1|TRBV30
CAWRYLNEQFF
TGTGCCTGGAGATACCTCAATGAGCAGTTCTTC
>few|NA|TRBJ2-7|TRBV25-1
CASSEGDLRIYEQYF
TGTGCCAGCAGTGAAGGGGACCTCAGGATCTACGAGCAGTACTTC
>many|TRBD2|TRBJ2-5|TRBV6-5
CASSSGLAGVWETQYF
TGTGCCAGCAGTTCGGGACTAGCGGGAGTTTGGGAGACCCAGTACTTC
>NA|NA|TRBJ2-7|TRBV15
CATSRQTAQNDEQYF
TGTGCCACCAGCCGACAGACTGCCCAAAACGACGAGCAGTACTTC
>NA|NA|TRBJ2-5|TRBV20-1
CSARDIRSPLQETQYF
TGCAGTGCTAGAGATATTAGATCTCCTCTCCAAGAGACCCAGTACTTC
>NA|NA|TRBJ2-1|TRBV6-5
CASSYGWGNEQFF
TGTGCCAGCAGTTACGGATGGGGGAATGAGCAGTTCTTC
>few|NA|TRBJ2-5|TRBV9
CASSVALTQQETQYF
TGTGCCAGCAGCGTAGCCCTGACACAGCAAGAGACCCAGTACTTC
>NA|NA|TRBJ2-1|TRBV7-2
CASRTGGLNGDEQFF
TGTGCCAGCAGGACAGGCGGACTCAATGGCGATGAGCAGTTCTTC
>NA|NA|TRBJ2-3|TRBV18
CASSPRAPADTQYF
TGTGCCAGCTCACCTAGAGCGCCTGCGGATACGCAGTATTTT
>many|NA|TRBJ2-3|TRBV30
CAWSSRGVRTDTQYF
TGTGCCTGGAGTAGCAGGGGGGTTAGGACGGATACGCAGTATTTT
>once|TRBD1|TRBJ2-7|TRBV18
CASSPAQGVGEQYF
TGTGCCAGCTCACCTGCGCAGGGGGTTGGCGAGCAGTACTTC
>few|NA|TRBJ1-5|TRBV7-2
CASSSTGGYNQPQHF
TGTGCCAGCAGCTCTACGGGGGGGTACAATCAGCCCCAGCATTTT
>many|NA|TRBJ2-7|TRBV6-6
CASRGDYEQYF
TGTGCCAGCAGAGGGGACTACGAGCAGTACTTC
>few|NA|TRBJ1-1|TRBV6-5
CASSYSLRTEAFF
TGTGCCAGCAGTTACTCGTTGCGCACTGAAGCTTTCTTT
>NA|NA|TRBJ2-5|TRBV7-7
CASSPQGGQETQYF
TGTGCCAGCAGCCCCCAGGGGGGCCAAGAGACCCAGTACTTC
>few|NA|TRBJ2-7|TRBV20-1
CSARRSRPHEQYF
TGCAGTGCTAGAAGGTCGCGGCCCCACGAGCAGTACTTC
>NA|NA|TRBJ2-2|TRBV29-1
CSVSGTLNTGELFF
TGCAGCGTCTCTGGGACATTGAACACCGGGGAGCTGTTTTTT
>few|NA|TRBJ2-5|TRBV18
CASSPPNSQETQYF
TGTGCCAGCTCACCACCGAATAGCCAAGAGACCCAGTACTTC
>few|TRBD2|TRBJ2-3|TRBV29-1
CSAEGPLAGTSGNTDTQYF
TGCAGCGCTGAAGGCCCCCTTGCCGGGACTAGCGGGAACACAGATACGCAGTATTTT
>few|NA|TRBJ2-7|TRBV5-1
CASSLGGAEQYF
TGCGCCAGCAGCTTAGGGGGGGCGGAGCAGTACTTC
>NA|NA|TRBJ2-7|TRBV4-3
CASSQGRWAAGNYEQYF
TGCGCCAGCAGCCAAGGTCGGTGGGCGGCAGGAAACTACGAGCAGTACTTC
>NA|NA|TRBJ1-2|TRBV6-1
CASSEGRIGGYTF
TGTGCCAGCAGTGAAGGACGTATCGGGGGCTACACCTTC
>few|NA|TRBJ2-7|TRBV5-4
CASSAVEGLSYEQYF
TGTGCCAGCAGCGCGGTGGAGGGACTCTCCTACGAGCAGTACTTC
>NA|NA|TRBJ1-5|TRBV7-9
CASSSGLPGQPQHF
TGTGCCAGCAGCTCGGGACTCCCCGGGCAGCCCCAGCATTTT
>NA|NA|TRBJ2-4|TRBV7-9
CASTLMSGANKNIQYF
TGTGCCAGCACTCTTATGTCCGGGGCAAACAAAAACATTCAGTACTTC
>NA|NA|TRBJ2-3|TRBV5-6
CASNQVGRFFSTDTQYF
TGTGCCAGCAATCAGGTTGGACGGTTCTTTAGCACAGATACGCAGTATTTT
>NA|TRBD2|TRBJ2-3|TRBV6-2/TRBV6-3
CASSYSATGWTSGTSTDTQYF
TGTGCCAGCAGTTACTCCGCCACGGGGTGGACTAGCGGAACTAGCACAGATACGCAGTATTTT
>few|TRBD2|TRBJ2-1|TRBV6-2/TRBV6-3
CASSFPSGLYEQFF
TGTGCCAGCAGTTTTCCTAGCGGGCTCTATGAGCAGTTCTTC
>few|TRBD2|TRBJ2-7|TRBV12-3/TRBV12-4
CASSSTSGSTEQYF
TGTGCCAGCAGTTCGACTAGCGGGAGCACAGAGCAGTACTTC
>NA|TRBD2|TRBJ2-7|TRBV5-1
CASSPAPSGSGHEQYF
TGCGCCAGCAGCCCTGCGCCTAGCGGGAGTGGTCACGAGCAGTACTTC
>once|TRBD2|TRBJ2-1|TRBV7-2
CASSPRPGTSFYEQFF
TGTGCCAGCAGCCCCCGACCCGGGACTAGTTTCTATGAGCAGTTCTTC
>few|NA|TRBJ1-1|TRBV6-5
CASSSTDPNTEAFF
TGTGCCAGCAGTTCGACTGACCCGAACACTGAAGCTTTCTTT
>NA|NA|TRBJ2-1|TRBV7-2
CASSTGPEGEQFF
TGTGCCAGCAGCACGGGACCCGAGGGTGAGCAGTTCTTC
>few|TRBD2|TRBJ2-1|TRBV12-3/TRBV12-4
CASAKRERNEQFF
TGTGCCAGCGCGAAGCGGGAGCGGAATGAGCAGTTCTTC
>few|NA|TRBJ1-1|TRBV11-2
CASSLNGLMNTEAFF
TGTGCCAGCAGCTTAAACGGCCTAATGAACACTGAAGCTTTCTTT